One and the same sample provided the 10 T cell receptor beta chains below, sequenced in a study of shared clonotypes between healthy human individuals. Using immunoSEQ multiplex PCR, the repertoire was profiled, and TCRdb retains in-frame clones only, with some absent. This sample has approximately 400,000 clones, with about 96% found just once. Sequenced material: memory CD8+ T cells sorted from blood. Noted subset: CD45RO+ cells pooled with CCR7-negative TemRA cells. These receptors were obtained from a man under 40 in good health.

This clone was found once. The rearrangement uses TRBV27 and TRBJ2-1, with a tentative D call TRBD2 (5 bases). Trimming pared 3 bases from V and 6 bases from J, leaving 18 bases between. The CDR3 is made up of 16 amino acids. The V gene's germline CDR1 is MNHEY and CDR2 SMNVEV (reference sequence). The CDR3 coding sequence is TGTGCCAGCAGTTTCCTACTAACGGGGAGAGCCAATGAGCAGTTCTTC. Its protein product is CASSFLLTGRANEQFF.

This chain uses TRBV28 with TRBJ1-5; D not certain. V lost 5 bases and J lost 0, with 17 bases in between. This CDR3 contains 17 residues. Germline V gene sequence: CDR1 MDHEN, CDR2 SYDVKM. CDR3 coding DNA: TGTGCCAGCAGTGGGCCTCTCAGAGATTATAGCAATCAGCCCCAGCATTTT. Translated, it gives CASSGPLRDYSNQPQHF. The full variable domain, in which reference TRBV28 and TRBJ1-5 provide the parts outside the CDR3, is DVKVTQSSRYLVKRTGEKVFLECVQDMDHENMFWYRQDPGLGLRLIYFSYDVKMKEKGDIPEGYSVSREKKERFSLILESASTNQTSMYLCASSGPLRDYSNQPQHFGDGTRLSIL.

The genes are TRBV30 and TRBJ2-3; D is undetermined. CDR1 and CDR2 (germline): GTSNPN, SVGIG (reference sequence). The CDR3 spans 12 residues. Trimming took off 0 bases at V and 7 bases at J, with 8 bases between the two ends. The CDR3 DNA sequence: TGTGCCTGGAGTGTCTTCGGTAATACGCAGTATTTT. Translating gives CAWSVFGNTQYF.

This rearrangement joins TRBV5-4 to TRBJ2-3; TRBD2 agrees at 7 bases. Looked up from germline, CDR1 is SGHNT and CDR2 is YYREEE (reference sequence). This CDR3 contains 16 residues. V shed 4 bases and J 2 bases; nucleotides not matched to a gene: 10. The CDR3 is CASSERWGGPTDTQYF. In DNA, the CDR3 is TGTGCCAGCAGCGAAAGGTGGGGGGGACCCACAGATACGCAGTATTTT.

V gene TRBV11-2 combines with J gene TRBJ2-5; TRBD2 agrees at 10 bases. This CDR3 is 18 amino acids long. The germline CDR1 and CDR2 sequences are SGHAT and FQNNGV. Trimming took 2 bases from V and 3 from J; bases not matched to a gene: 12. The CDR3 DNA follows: TGTGCCAGCAGCTTACTCCTCCTAGCGGGAGCCCCGGAAGAGACCCAGTACTTC. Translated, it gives CASSLLLLAGAPEETQYF.

The chain's CDR3 is CASSNGLAGGPGGQYF. For the CDR3, the DNA is TGTGCCAGCAGCAATGGTCTAGCGGGAGGGCCCGGAGGGCAGTACTTC. The chain couples TRBV7-9 to TRBJ2-7; TRBD2 matches 12 bases. Trimming removed 5 bases from V and 9 bases from J; junction bases left unmatched: 14. The V gene's germline CDR1 is SEHNR and CDR2 FQNEAQ (reference sequence). The CDR3 has 16 amino acids.

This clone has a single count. This CDR3 is CASSTTGTSGNYEQYF. CDR3 coding DNA: TGTGCCAGTAGTACTACCGGGACTAGCGGAAACTACGAGCAGTACTTC. J is TRBJ2-7 and V is TRBV19; 11 bases map to TRBD2. CDR1 and CDR2 (germline): LNHDA, SQIVND (reference sequence). V shed 4 bases and J 3 bases; nucleotides not matched to a gene: 8. This CDR3 comprises 16 residues.

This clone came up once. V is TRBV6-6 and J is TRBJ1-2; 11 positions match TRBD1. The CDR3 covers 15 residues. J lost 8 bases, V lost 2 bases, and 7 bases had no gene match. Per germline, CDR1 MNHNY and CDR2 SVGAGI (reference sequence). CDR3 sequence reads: CASSYEGQGDQGYTF. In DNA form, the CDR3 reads TGTGCCAGCAGTTACGAGGGACAGGGGGATCAAGGCTACACCTTC.

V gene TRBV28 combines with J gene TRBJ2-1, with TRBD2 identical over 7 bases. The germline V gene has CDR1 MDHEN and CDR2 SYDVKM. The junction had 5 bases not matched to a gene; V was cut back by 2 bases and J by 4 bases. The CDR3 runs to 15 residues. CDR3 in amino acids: CASSLLLARYNEQFF. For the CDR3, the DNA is TGTGCCAGCAGTTTACTACTAGCGAGGTACAATGAGCAGTTCTTC.

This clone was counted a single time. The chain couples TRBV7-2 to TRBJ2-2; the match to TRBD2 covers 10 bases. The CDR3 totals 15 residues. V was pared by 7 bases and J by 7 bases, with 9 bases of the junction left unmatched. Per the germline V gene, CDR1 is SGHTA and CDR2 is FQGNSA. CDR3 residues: CASNPTSGLVGELFF. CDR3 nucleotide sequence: TGTGCCAGCAACCCGACTAGCGGGTTGGTCGGGGAGCTGTTTTTT.